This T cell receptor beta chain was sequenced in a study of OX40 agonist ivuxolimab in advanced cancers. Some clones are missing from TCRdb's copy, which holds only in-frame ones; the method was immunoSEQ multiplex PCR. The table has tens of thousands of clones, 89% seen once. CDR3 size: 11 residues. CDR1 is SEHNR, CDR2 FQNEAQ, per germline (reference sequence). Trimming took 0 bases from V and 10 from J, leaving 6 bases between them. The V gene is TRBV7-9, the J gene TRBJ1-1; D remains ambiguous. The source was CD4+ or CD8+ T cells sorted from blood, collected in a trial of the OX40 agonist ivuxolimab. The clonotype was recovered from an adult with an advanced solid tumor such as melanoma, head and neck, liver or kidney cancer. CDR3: CASSLAGGAFF. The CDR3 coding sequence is TGTGCCAGCAGCTTAGCGGGTGGAGCTTTCTTT.